The clone carrying this T cell receptor (beta chain) was observed a few times. Trimming removed 1 base from V and 6 bases from J, with 17 bases in between. CDR1 SGHRS and CDR2 YFSETQ come from the germline V gene. The CDR3 is made up of 16 amino acids. Preparing the TCRbeta library involved the use of unique molecular identifiers. MiXCR was run by TCRdb on the PCR reads, yielding one entry per CDR3 protein. The table includes 800,000 to 1,000,000 distinct CDR3 sequences, 25% to 30% detected once. The entry originates in a study of T-cell reconstitution after alpha-beta-depleted transplantation in children.

The genes are TRBV5-1 and TRBJ2-1; tentative D call: TRBD2 (6 bases). Material: PBMCs, mostly from graft donor cells, obtained 360 days after TCRalphabeta/CD19-depleted stem cell transplant. This receptor was obtained from a boy in the first two years of life who had a stem cell transplant for SCID, so the T cells may come from the graft donor. CDR3 sequence: CASSLRSQLGGNEQFF. The CDR3 bases are TGCGCCAGCAGCTTGAGGAGCCAGCTGGGAGGCAATGAGCAGTTCTTC. The full variable domain, with the rest looked up from reference TRBV5-1 and TRBJ2-1, is KAGVTQTPRYLIKTRGQQVTLSCSPISGHRSVSWYQQTPGQGLQFLFEYFSETQRNKGNFPGRFSGRQFSNSRSEMNVSTLELGDSALYLCASSLRSQLGGNEQFFGPGTRLTVL.